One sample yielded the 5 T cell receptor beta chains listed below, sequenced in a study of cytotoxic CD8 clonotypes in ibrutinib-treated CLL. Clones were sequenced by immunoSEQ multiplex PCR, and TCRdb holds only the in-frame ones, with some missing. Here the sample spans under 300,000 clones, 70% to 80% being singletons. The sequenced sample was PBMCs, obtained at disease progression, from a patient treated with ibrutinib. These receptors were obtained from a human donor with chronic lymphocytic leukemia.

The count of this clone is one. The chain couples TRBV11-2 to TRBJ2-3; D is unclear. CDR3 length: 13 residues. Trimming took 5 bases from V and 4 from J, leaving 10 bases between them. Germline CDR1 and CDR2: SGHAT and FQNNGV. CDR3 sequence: CASSVRLADTQYF. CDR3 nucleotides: TGTGCCAGCAGCGTCCGACTCGCAGATACGCAGTATTTT.

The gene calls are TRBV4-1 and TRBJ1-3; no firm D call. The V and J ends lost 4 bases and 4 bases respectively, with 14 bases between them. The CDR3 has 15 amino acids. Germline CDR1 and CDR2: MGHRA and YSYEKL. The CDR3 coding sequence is TGCGCCAGCAGCCCCGCCGGGTCGTGGGGAAACACCATATATTTT. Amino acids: CASSPAGSWGNTIYF.

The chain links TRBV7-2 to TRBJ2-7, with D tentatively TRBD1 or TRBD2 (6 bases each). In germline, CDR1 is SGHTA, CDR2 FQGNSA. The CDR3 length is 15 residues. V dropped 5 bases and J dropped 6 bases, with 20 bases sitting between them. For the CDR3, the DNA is TGTGCCAGCAGCACGCGGGACACCCCAATACTCGAGCAGTACTTC. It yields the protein CASSTRDTPILEQYF.

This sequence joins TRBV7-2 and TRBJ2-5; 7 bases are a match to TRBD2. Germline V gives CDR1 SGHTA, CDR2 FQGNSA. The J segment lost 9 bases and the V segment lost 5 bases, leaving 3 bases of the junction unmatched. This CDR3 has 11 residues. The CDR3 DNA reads TGTGCCAGCAGCCGTGCGGGAGCCCAGTACTTC. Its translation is CASSRAGAQYF.

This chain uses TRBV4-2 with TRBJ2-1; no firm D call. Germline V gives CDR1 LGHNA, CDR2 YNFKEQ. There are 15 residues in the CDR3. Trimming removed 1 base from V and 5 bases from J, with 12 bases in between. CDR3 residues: CASSQVDAVHNEQFF. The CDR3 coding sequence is TGTGCCAGCAGCCAAGTAGATGCCGTCCACAATGAGCAGTTCTTC.